This T cell receptor beta chain was recorded in a study of shared clonotypes between healthy human individuals. V was clipped by 6 bases and J by 2 bases; unmatched bases: 8. Germline values: CDR1 MNHNY, CDR2 SVGAGI (reference sequence). The CDR3 totals 15 residues. The repertoire was sequenced with immunoSEQ multiplex PCR; TCRdb's copy has only in-frame clones and lacks some. Among around 550,000 clones listed, 90% to 97% were seen once. Sequenced: naive CD4+ T cells sorted from blood. Subset meaning: CD45RA+ positively selected. The receptor's source is a woman aged 25 to 39 in good health. This chain uses TRBV6-6 with TRBJ2-3; TRBD1 agrees at 7 bases. The CDR3 here is CASREGQIHTDTQYF. For the CDR3, the DNA is TGTGCCAGCAGAGAGGGACAGATCCACACAGATACGCAGTATTTT.